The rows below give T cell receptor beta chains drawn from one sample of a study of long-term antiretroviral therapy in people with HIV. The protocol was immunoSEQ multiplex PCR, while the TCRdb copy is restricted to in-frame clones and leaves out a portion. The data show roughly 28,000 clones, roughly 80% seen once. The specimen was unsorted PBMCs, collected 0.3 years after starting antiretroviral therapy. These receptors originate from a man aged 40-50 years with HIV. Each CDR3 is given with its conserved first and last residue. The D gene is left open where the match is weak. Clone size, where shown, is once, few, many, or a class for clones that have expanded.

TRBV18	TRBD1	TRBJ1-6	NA	TGTGCCAGCTCACCGGGACAGGGGGCTAATTCACCCCTCCACTTT	CASSPGQGANSPLHF
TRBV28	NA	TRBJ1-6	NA	TGTGCCGGGGGGGCCGGGGGCTATAATTCACCCCTCCACTTT	CAGGAGGYNSPLHF
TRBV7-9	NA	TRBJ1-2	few	TGTGCCAGCAGCTTAGATACGGTTAACTATGGCTACACCTTC	CASSLDTVNYGYTF
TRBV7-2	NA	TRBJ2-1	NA	TGTGCCAGCAGCTTAGAATATCGAGGCAATGAGCAGTTCTTC	CASSLEYRGNEQFF
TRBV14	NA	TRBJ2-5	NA	TGTGCCAGCAGCCATCGGGTGACCCAGTACTTC	CASSHRVTQYF
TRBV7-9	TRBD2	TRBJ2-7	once	TGTGCCAGCACCCAACTAGCGGGGGATTGGGACGAGCAGTACTTC	CASTQLAGDWDEQYF
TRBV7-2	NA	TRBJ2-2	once	TGTGCCAGCCGACGTTCGGGGGGCGCGATCACCGGGGAGCTGTTTTTT	CASRRSGGAITGELFF
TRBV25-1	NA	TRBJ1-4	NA	TGTGCCAGCAGTCGGGTTGGGAGCTCGAATGAAAAACTGTTTTTT	CASSRVGSSNEKLFF
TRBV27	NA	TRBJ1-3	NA	TGTGCCAGCGGAACCTACGCGAGCTCTGGAAACACCATATATTTT	CASGTYASSGNTIYF
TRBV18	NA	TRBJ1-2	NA	TGTGCCAGCTCACCGACAGTCCTTTCCTATGGCTACACCTTC	CASSPTVLSYGYTF
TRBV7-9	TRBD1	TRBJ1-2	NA	TGTGCCAGCAGCCAGTACAGGGGGGGCTACACCTTC	CASSQYRGGYTF
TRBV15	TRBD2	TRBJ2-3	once	TGTGCCACCAGCAGAGTTTTGAGCGGGAGGGGCCCAGATACGCAGTATTTT	CATSRVLSGRGPDTQYF
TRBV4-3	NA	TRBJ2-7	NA	TGCGCCAGCAGCCCAACCCTATTGCGCAACCTATACTACGAGCAGTACTTC	CASSPTLLRNLYYEQYF
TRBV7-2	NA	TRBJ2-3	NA	TGTGCCAGCAGCTCCCGCACAGATACGCAGTATTTT	CASSSRTDTQYF
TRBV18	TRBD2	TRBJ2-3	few	TGTGCCAGCTCAACCGGGACTAGCGGCGGTACGCAGTATTTT	CASSTGTSGGTQYF
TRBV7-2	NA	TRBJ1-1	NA	TGTGCCAGCAGCTTTGGGTTTAGCGGCACTGAAGCTTTCTTT	CASSFGFSGTEAFF
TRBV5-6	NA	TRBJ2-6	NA	TGTGCCAGCAGCTACTCATCTGGGGCCAACGTCCTGACTTTC	CASSYSSGANVLTF
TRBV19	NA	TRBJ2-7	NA	TGTGCCAGTAGCCTCACCCAGGGCTACGAGCAGTACTTC	CASSLTQGYEQYF
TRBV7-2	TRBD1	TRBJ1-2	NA	TGTGCCAGCAGCTCCGCGACAGGGTATGGCTACACCTTC	CASSSATGYGYTF
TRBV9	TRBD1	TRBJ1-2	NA	TGTGCCAGCAGCCCCCGGGCAGGGGGCCTTACTAACTATGGCTACACCTTC	CASSPRAGGLTNYGYTF
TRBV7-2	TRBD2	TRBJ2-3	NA	TGTGCCAGCAGCTGGCGGGGGGTTAATGCAGATTCCACAGATACGCAGTATTTT	CASSWRGVNADSTDTQYF
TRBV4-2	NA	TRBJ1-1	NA	TGTGCCAGCAGCCCCGGGCCCCCTGAAGCTTTCTTT	CASSPGPPEAFF
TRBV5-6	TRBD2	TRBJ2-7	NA	TGTGCCAGCAGCCTATTGACTAGCGGGAGTCTCTCCTACGAGCAGTACTTC	CASSLLTSGSLSYEQYF
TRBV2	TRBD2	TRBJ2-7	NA	TGTGCCAGCAAGCGGGGGAACTACGAGCAGTACTTC	CASKRGNYEQYF
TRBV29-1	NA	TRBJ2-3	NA	TGCAGCGTTGAAAAGGGGAAAAGAGATACGCAGTATTTT	CSVEKGKRDTQYF
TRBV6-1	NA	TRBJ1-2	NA	TGTGCCAGCAGTGCTACACAGGGTTATGGCTACACCTTC	CASSATQGYGYTF
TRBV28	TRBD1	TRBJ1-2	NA	TGTGCCAGCAGTTCACAGGGGAACTATGGCTACACCTTC	CASSSQGNYGYTF
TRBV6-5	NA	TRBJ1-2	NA	TGTGCCAGCAGCTCTTTGGGACGACGAGTCTATGGCTACACCTTC	CASSSLGRRVYGYTF
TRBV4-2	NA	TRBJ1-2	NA	TGTGCCAGCAGCCAAGAAAGGGGGTCCTATGGCTACACCTTC	CASSQERGSYGYTF
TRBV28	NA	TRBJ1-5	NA	TGTGCCAGCAGTTCCGACACAAACCAGCCCCAGCATTTT	CASSSDTNQPQHF
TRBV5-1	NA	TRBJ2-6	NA	TGCGCCAGCACCCGGGACACGGCTCGCACTGGGGCCAACGTCCTGACTTTC	CASTRDTARTGANVLTF
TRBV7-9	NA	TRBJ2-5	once	TGTGCCAGCAGGGGCCTGCGGGAGACCCAGTACTTC	CASRGLRETQYF
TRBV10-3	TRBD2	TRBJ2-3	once	TGTGCCTCCTCGGGACTAGGGGGGGATACGCAGTATTTT	CASSGLGGDTQYF
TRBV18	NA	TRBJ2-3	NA	TGTGCCAGCTCACCATGGCCAGGACCAGCTGAGGCCACAGATACGCAGTATTTT	CASSPWPGPAEATDTQYF
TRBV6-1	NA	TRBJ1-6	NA	TGTGCCAGCAGCAGGGGTGAGTCACCCCTCCACTTT	CASSRGESPLHF